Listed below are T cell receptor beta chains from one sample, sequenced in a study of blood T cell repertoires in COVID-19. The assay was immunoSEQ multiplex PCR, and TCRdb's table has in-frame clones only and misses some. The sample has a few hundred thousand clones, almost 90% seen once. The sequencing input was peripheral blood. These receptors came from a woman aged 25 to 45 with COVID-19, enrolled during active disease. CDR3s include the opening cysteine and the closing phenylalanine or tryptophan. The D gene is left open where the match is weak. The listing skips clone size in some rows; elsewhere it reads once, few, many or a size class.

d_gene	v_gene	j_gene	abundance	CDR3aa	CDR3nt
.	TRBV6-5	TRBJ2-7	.	CASSRPARQPYEQYF	TGTGCCAGCAGTAGACCCGCGAGACAGCCCTACGAGCAGTACTTC
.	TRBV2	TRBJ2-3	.	CASSISAGASTDTQYF	TGTGCCAGCAGTATCTCCGCGGGGGCTAGCACAGATACGCAGTATTTT
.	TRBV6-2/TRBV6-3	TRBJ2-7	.	CASSLGRYEQYF	TGTGCCAGCAGCCTCGGTCGCTACGAGCAGTACTTC
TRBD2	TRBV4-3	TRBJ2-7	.	CASSQEDVLAGSYEQYF	TGCGCCAGCAGCCAAGAAGATGTGCTAGCGGGGTCCTACGAGCAGTACTTC
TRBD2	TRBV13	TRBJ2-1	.	CASSPRERGAGYNEQFF	TGTGCCAGCAGCCCCAGGGAGCGGGGGGCGGGTTACAATGAGCAGTTCTTC
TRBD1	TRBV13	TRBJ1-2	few	CASSSGQGVDGYTF	TGTGCCAGCAGCTCGGGACAGGGCGTGGATGGCTACACCTTC
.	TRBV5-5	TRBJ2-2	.	CASSSQGLNTGELFF	TGTGCCAGCAGCTCACAGGGTTTGAACACCGGGGAGCTGTTTTTT
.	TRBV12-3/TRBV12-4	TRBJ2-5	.	CASSLSAQETQYF	TGTGCCAGCAGTTTGAGTGCGCAAGAGACCCAGTACTTC
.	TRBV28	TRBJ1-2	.	CASSLYSGNYGYTF	TGTGCCAGCAGTTTATATTCGGGGAACTATGGCTACACCTTC
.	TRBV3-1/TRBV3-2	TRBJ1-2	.	CASSQDRQVFYGYTF	TGTGCCAGCAGCCAAGATAGACAGGTATTCTATGGCTACACCTTC